These 30 T cell receptor beta chains share one sample of origin, sequenced in a study of T cell responses to AZD1222 COVID-19 vaccine. Data came from immunoSEQ multiplex PCR; TCRdb stores just in-frame clones and leaves some out. The sample has 100,000 or so clones; approximately 86% are singletons. This specimen was peripheral blood, taken on day 0 of AZD1222 vaccination. These receptors all stem from an adult in good health.

The genes are TRBV6-2 or TRBV6-3 and TRBJ2-1; possibly TRBD1 or TRBD2 for D (6 bases each). The CDR3 has 14 amino acids. The V end was cut by 1 base, the J end by 9 bases, with 13 bases between. Per the germline V gene, CDR1 is MNHEY and CDR2 is SVGEGT. The DNA for the CDR3 is TGTGCCAGCAGTTACTGGGGGGCGCAGGGTGAGCAGTTCTTC. Its protein product is CASSYWGAQGEQFF.

The chain joins TRBV19 to TRBJ1-1; 8 bases map to TRBD1. Looked up from germline, CDR1 is LNHDA and CDR2 is SQIVND (reference sequence). The V segment lost 5 bases and the J segment 3 bases; nucleotides outside the gene matches: 14. The CDR3 consists of 17 residues. The CDR3 reads CASSFPTGADVYTEAFF. CDR3 coding DNA: TGTGCCAGTAGTTTTCCGACAGGGGCGGATGTTTACACTGAAGCTTTCTTT.

The gene calls are TRBV5-4 and TRBJ1-1; D remains unclear. Trimming shortened V by 1 base and J by 7 bases, and 14 bases separated the two germline ends. The CDR3 runs to 14 residues. Germline V gene data show CDR1 as SGHNT and CDR2 as YYREEE (reference sequence). The CDR3 sequence: CASSLSPRMNEAFF. In DNA, the CDR3 is TGTGCCAGCAGCTTGTCGCCCCGGATGAATGAAGCTTTCTTT.

The rearrangement joins TRBV11-2 to TRBJ2-3; no definite D call. The CDR3 totals 13 residues. V dropped 5 bases and J dropped 0 bases, with 6 bases sitting between them. CDR1 SGHAT and CDR2 FQNNGV come from the germline V gene. The CDR3 bases are TGTGCCAGCAGCGGCACTAGCACAGATACGCAGTATTTT. This sequence encodes CASSGTSTDTQYF.

The chain is built from TRBV20-1 and TRBJ2-3, with D perhaps TRBD2 (6 bases). CDR1 is DFQATT, CDR2 SNEGSKA, per germline (reference sequence). V dropped 3 bases and J dropped 8 bases, with 18 bases sitting between them. CDR3 length: 14 residues. CDR3 coding DNA: TGCAGTGCTAGTAGCGGTTTGGTTGCAGGTACGCAGTATTTT. Protein sequence: CSASSGLVAGTQYF.

The rearrangement joins TRBV7-2 to TRBJ1-3, with a weak D call TRBD1 (6 bases). Between the trimmed V and J ends, which lost 1 base and 1 base, there was a span of 11 bases. This CDR3 spans 16 amino acids. The germline V gene encodes CDR1 SGHTA and CDR2 FQGNSA. CDR3 nucleotide sequence: TGTGCCAGCAGCTTAGGCGGGGGCAGATCTGGAAACACCATATATTTT. It yields the protein CASSLGGGRSGNTIYF.

The chain is built from TRBV5-1 and TRBJ2-7; D ambiguous. CDR1 SGHRS and CDR2 YFSETQ come from the germline V gene. The V gene lost 0 bases and the J gene lost 0 bases, with 7 bases spanning the gap. This CDR3 is built from 14 residues. CDR3 amino acids: CASSLEQSSYEQYF. In DNA form, the CDR3 reads TGCGCCAGCAGCTTGGAACAGAGCTCCTACGAGCAGTACTTC.

A few counts support this clone. The CDR3 region is CASSIDSRSQPQHF. CDR3 in DNA: TGTGCCAGTAGTATTGACAGTCGCAGTCAGCCCCAGCATTTT. The chain combines TRBV19 with TRBJ1-5; D is possibly TRBD1 (5 bases). The CDR3 loop spans 14 amino acids. V was shortened by 3 bases and J by 6 bases, with 12 bases between the two germline ends. Germline loops: CDR1 LNHDA, CDR2 SQIVND (reference sequence).

DNA for the CDR3: TGTGCCACCGAGTCACTCTATGGCTACACCTTC. It encodes CATESLYGYTF. V usage is TRBV19 and J usage is TRBJ1-2; D unresolved. The CDR3 spans 11 residues. CDR1 and CDR2 from the germline V gene are LNHDA and SQIVND (reference sequence). Trimming removed 10 bases at V and 4 bases at J, with 10 bases between.

The J gene is TRBJ2-1, the V gene TRBV3-1 (or the pseudogene TRBV3-2), with D perhaps TRBD1 or TRBD2 (6 bases each). CDR1 LGHDT and CDR2 YNNKEL come from the germline V gene (reference sequence). The CDR3 has 16 amino acids. V lost 4 bases and J lost 4, with 17 bases in between. CDR3 in DNA: TGTGCCAGCAGCCTCGGGACCCTAGGGGGGTACAATGAGCAGTTCTTC. Encoded protein: CASSLGTLGGYNEQFF.

J is TRBJ2-6 and V is TRBV7-3; D tentatively reads TRBD1 or TRBD2 (6 bases each). Germline CDR1 reads SGHTA; CDR2 reads FQGTGA. The CDR3 covers 18 residues. Deletions cut 5 bases from V and 0 bases from J, with 17 bases between. The chain's CDR3 is CASSPHGGSPSGANVLTF. The CDR3 DNA sequence: TGTGCCAGCAGCCCCCACGGGGGCAGCCCCTCTGGGGCCAACGTCCTGACTTTC.

This chain uses TRBV18 with TRBJ2-1; no reliable D call. Trimming shortened V by 2 bases and J by 6 bases, and 11 bases separated the two germline ends. This CDR3 contains 14 residues. Germline values: CDR1 KGHSH, CDR2 LQKENI. The CDR3 spells CASSPFTQTNEQFF. The CDR3 DNA sequence: TGTGCCAGCTCACCATTCACCCAAACCAATGAGCAGTTCTTC.

The chain joins TRBV27 to TRBJ1-2; D call uncertain. V lost 1 base to trimming and J lost 4 bases, with 13 bases between them. The CDR3 has 15 residues. Germline V gene sequence: CDR1 MNHEY, CDR2 SMNVEV (reference sequence). CDR3 loop: CASSLLEGIGYGYTF. The CDR3 coding sequence is TGTGCCAGCAGTTTATTAGAGGGAATCGGCTATGGCTACACCTTC.

In its sample, this clone was seen once. The CDR3 sequence is CAISGGMAEAFF. CDR3 DNA sequence: TGTGCCATCAGTGGGGGAATGGCTGAAGCTTTCTTT. The V and J genes are TRBV10-3 and TRBJ1-1, with unresolved D. Trimming shortened V by 4 bases and J by 6 bases, and 9 bases separated the two germline ends. CDR1 and CDR2 from the germline V gene are ENHRY and SYGVKD. The CDR3 runs to 12 residues.

Here the CDR3 reads CASSPDGDQPQHF. In DNA form, the CDR3 reads TGTGCCAGCAGCCCCGACGGAGATCAGCCCCAGCATTTT. This chain links TRBV7-2 with TRBJ1-5, with D unresolved. Trimming stripped 5 bases from V and 5 bases from J, with 10 bases between. Germline CDR1 and CDR2: SGHTA and FQGNSA. The CDR3 extends over 13 amino acids.

This clone was seen only a few times. The V gene is TRBV7-9, the J gene TRBJ1-1, with a weak D call TRBD1 (6 bases). Per the germline V gene, CDR1 is SEHNR and CDR2 is FQNEAQ (reference sequence). V was cut by 8 bases and J by 1 base, with 17 bases left in between. CDR3 length equals 15 residues. CDR3 region: CASPLGTGTNTEAFF. In DNA, the CDR3 is TGTGCCAGCCCCTTAGGAACAGGGACGAACACTGAAGCTTTCTTT.

V is TRBV20-1 and J is TRBJ2-5; no reliable D call. The CDR3 contains 15 residues. Per the germline V gene, CDR1 is DFQATT and CDR2 is SNEGSKA (reference sequence). V lost 3 bases and J 1 base, leaving 15 bases between the germline ends. CDR3 coding DNA: TGCAGTGCTAGTGGCCCCCTAGAACCCCAAGAGACCCAGTACTTC. Protein sequence: CSASGPLEPQETQYF.

This clone was detected only a few times. This chain links TRBV4-2 with TRBJ1-6; no reliable D call. Looked up from germline, CDR1 is LGHNA and CDR2 is YNFKEQ. The CDR3 loop spans 15 amino acids. With 0 bases removed from V and 9 bases from J, the gap between germline ends came to 12 bases. The DNA for the CDR3 is TGTGCCAGCAGCCAAGAAGTGGGAGCGGGTTCACCCCTCCACTTT. Translation: CASSQEVGAGSPLHF.

The CDR3 DNA reads TGTGCCAGCAGGGGACAGGGGGCCAAAAAAACCGAGGGAAAATACAATGAGCAGTTCTTC. Protein: CASRGQGAKKTEGKYNEQFF. The chain uses TRBV28 and TRBJ2-1; 12 bases fit TRBD1. CDR3 length: 20 amino acids. Germline CDR1 and CDR2: MDHEN and SYDVKM. Unmatched junction bases numbered 19, after V lost 6 bases and J lost 4 bases.

The CDR3 DNA reads TGTGCCAGCAGCCAAGTCCGCACCGCCAACACCGGGGAGCTGTTTTTT. This sequence encodes CASSQVRTANTGELFF. The chain combines TRBV3-1 (or the pseudogene TRBV3-2) with TRBJ2-2; D remains ambiguous. The CDR3 is 16 amino acids. CDR1 LGHDT and CDR2 YNNKEL come from the germline V gene (reference sequence). V lost 1 base to trimming and J lost 2 bases, with 11 bases between them.

The V gene is TRBV28, the J gene TRBJ2-5, with 7 bases matching TRBD2. The CDR3 runs 14 residues. The germline V gene encodes CDR1 MDHEN and CDR2 SYDVKM. Unmatched junction bases numbered 7, after V lost 4 bases and J lost 5 bases. As DNA, the CDR3 is TGTGCCAGCAGTTCATCGGCGGGAGCGGAGACCCAGTACTTC. Its protein is CASSSSAGAETQYF. Drawing the rest from reference TRBV28 and TRBJ2-5, the complete variable domain is DVKVTQSSRYLVKRTGEKVFLECVQDMDHENMFWYRQDPGLGLRLIYFSYDVKMKEKGDIPEGYSVSREKKERFSLILESASTNQTSMYLCASSSSAGAETQYFGPGTRLLVL.

This clone has a single count. V usage is TRBV11-1 and J usage is TRBJ1-2, with a tentative D call TRBD1 (6 bases). Trimming took off 1 base at V and 4 bases at J, with 13 bases between the two ends. CDR3 length: 15 residues. The germline V gene has CDR1 SGHAT and CDR2 FQDESV (reference sequence). The CDR3 DNA follows: TGTGCCAGCAGCTTAGGTGATTCAGGGGTCTATGGCTACACCTTC. It is translated as CASSLGDSGVYGYTF.

This chain links TRBV29-1 with TRBJ2-4; D gene uncertain. V was shortened by 4 bases and J by 1 base, with 8 bases between the two germline ends. Germline CDR1 SQVTM, CDR2 ANQGSEA. The CDR3 spans 13 residues. The CDR3 nucleotides are TGCAGCGTTGGAGATAAGGCCAAAAACATTCAGTACTTC. Protein: CSVGDKAKNIQYF.

For this clone: The germline gene is not matched at one end of the junction; a read error may be the cause. V usage is TRBV23-1 and J usage is TRBJ1-4; D remains unclear. TRBV23-1 is marked as an open reading frame, function uncertain. The CDR3 loop spans 16 amino acids. CDR3 amino acids: CASSQWGERRGEKLFF. The CDR3 coding sequence is TGCGCCAGCAGCCAATGGGGAGAACGGCGCGGTGAAAAACTGTTTTTT.

The V and J genes are TRBV7-9 and TRBJ2-1; 7 nucleotides line up with TRBD1. Trimming at V came to 6 bases and at J to 5 bases, leaving 10 bases not matched to a gene. This CDR3 has 15 residues. Germline V CDR1 and CDR2: SEHNR, FQNEAQ (reference sequence). This CDR3 is CASRNTGEGNNEQFF. DNA of the CDR3: TGTGCCAGCAGGAATACAGGGGAAGGTAACAATGAGCAGTTCTTC.

This clone was found once. V usage is TRBV28 and J usage is TRBJ1-2; D unclear. CDR1 is MDHEN, CDR2 SYDVKM, per germline. Trimming stripped 4 bases from V and 0 bases from J, with 21 bases between. The CDR3 spans 18 residues. Here the CDR3 DNA reads TGTGCCAGCAGTTCTGGAGGGTGGGATGGCCTAGCTAACTATGGCTACACCTTC. Translation gives CASSSGGWDGLANYGYTF.

This clone was seen a single time. The V gene is TRBV27, the J gene TRBJ2-7; D possibly uses TRBD1 or TRBD2 (5 bases each). With 2 bases removed from V and 6 bases from J, the gap between germline ends came to 14 bases. CDR1 MNHEY and CDR2 SMNVEV come from the germline V gene (reference sequence). The CDR3 loop spans 14 amino acids. The CDR3 here is CASSLVLGVGEQYF. CDR3 coding DNA: TGTGCCAGCAGTTTAGTCCTGGGGGTAGGCGAGCAGTACTTC.

This sequence joins TRBV27 and TRBJ1-1, with D perhaps matching TRBD1 (5 bases). This CDR3 has 15 amino acids. V was shortened by 6 bases and J by 2 bases, with 16 bases between the two germline ends. In germline, CDR1 is MNHEY, CDR2 SMNVEV (reference sequence). CDR3 residues: CASSVGGGRNTEAFF. The DNA of the CDR3 is TGTGCCAGCAGCGTGGGGGGGGGACGCAACACTGAAGCTTTCTTT.

The chain is built from TRBV12-3 or TRBV12-4 and TRBJ2-7; TRBD2 matches at 7 bases. J was trimmed by 7 bases and V by 4 bases; bases with no gene match: 7. The length of the CDR3 is 13 residues. The CDR3 is CASSSGRVGEQYF. CDR3 sequence (DNA): TGTGCCAGCAGTTCAGGGAGGGTGGGAGAGCAGTACTTC.

The chain employs TRBV7-2 and TRBJ1-6, with no clear D. The germline gives CDR1 SGHTA, CDR2 FQGNSA. The CDR3 runs to 15 residues. Trimming took off 2 bases at V and 3 bases at J, with 8 bases between the two ends. Here the CDR3 reads CASSLTPNYNSPLHF. The CDR3 nucleotides read TGTGCCAGCAGCTTAACCCCGAACTATAATTCACCCCTCCACTTT.